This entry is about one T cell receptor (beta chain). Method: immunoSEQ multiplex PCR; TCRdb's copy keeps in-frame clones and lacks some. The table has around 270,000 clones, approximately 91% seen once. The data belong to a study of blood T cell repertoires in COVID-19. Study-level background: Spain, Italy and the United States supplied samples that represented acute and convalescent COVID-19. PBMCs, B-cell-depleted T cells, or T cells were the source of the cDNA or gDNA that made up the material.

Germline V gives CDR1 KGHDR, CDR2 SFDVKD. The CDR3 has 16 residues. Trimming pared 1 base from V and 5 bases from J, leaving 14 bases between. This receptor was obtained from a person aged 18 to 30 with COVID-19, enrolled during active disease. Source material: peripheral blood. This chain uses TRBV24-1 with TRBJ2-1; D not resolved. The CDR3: CATSDLSGSNHNEQFF. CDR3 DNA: TGTGCCACCAGTGATTTAAGTGGTAGCAACCACAATGAGCAGTTCTTC.